This record covers a single T cell receptor (beta chain). The V gene lost 0 bases and the J gene lost 2 bases, with 11 bases spanning the gap. The V gene's germline CDR1 is SGHNT and CDR2 YYREEE (reference sequence). The CDR3 is 15 residues long. This record belongs to a study of shared clonotypes between healthy human individuals. Overall study context: The plates for each donor numbered three CD4 naive, three CD4 memory, two CD8 naive and one CD8 memory.

The naive CD8 population came from CD45RO-negative cells selected for CCR7, without terminally differentiated effector memory CD45RA+ cells. The method was immunoSEQ multiplex PCR; TCRdb's version includes in-frame clones alone and lacks a portion of them. The table includes more than 550,000 clones, just over 90% detected once. This receptor was obtained from a man aged 25 to 40 in good health. Sequences were obtained from naive CD8+ T cells sorted from blood. The rearrangement uses TRBV5-4 and TRBJ2-5, with D possibly being TRBD1 or TRBD2 (6 bases each). The CDR3 DNA follows: TGTGCCAGCAGCTTGGCTCAGGGGAGGCAAGAGACCCAGTACTTC. Protein product: CASSLAQGRQETQYF.